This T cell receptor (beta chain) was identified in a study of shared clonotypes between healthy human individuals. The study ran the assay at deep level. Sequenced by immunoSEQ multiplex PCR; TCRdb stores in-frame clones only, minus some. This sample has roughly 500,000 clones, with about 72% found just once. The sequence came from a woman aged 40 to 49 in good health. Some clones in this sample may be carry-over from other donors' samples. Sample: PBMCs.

Here the CDR3 reads CATSRDPAQYEQYF. In DNA, the CDR3 is TGTGCCACCAGCAGAGATCCAGCCCAATACGAGCAGTACTTC. The chain links TRBV15 to TRBJ2-7, with D uncertain. The germline V and J ends were trimmed by 0 bases and 4 bases, with 10 bases remaining between them. The germline V gene encodes CDR1 LNHNV and CDR2 YYDKDF (reference sequence). This CDR3 is 14 amino acids long. Supplemented by reference TRBV15 and TRBJ2-7, the full variable domain reads DAMVIQNPRYQVTQFGKPVTLSCSQTLNHNVMYWYQQKSSQAPKLLFHYYDKDFNNEADTPDNFQSRRPNTSFCFLDIRSPGLGDTAMYLCATSRDPAQYEQYFGPGTRLTVT.